The next 7 T cell receptor beta chains were all read from a single sample in a study of blood T cell repertoires in COVID-19 (dated by TCRdb to 2019 to 2021). Preparation of the library involved the immunoSEQ multiplex PCR assay. The immuneACCESS repertoire file appears here via TCRdb, limited to in-frame rearrangements. These files lack a portion of the clones; in checked studies, under half of the deficit traces to unresolved V genes, and the cause of the others is not known. The sample table lists 150,000 to 200,000 clones, 80% to 90% of them with a count of one. The biggest ten clones account for 3% to 4% of the sample. Source material: peripheral blood. The receptors here all came from a man younger than 35 with active or convalescent COVID-19.

V gene TRBV11-3 combines with J gene TRBJ1-5; D is possibly TRBD1 (5 bases). The V end was cut by 0 bases, the J end by 0 bases, with 15 bases between. CDR1 is SGHNT, CDR2 YENEEA, per germline. CDR3 size: 18 residues. In nucleotides, the CDR3 is TGTGCCAGCAGCTTAGATAATCCTAAGGGGTATAGCAATCAGCCCCAGCATTTT. This translates into CASSLDNPKGYSNQPQHF.

The J gene is TRBJ1-4, the V gene TRBV28; D is unresolved. CDR1 and CDR2 from the germline V gene are MDHEN and SYDVKM. With 3 bases removed from V and 7 bases from J, the gap between germline ends came to 12 bases. This CDR3 has 14 amino acids. CDR3 region: CASSFVTQSEKLFF. CDR3 nucleotide sequence: TGTGCCAGCAGTTTCGTGACACAGAGTGAAAAACTGTTTTTT.

This chain joins TRBV3-1 (or the pseudogene TRBV3-2) and TRBJ2-7; 13 nucleotides agree with TRBD2. Germline V lookup: CDR1 LGHDT, CDR2 YNNKEL (reference sequence). The CDR3 runs 14 residues. Losses at the gene ends were 1 base for V and 13 bases for J; bases not matched to a gene: 7. CDR3 sequence (DNA): TGTGCCAGCAGCCAAGGTCGACTAGCGGGGGGAATTTACGTC. It translates to CASSQGRLAGGIYV.

This chain connects TRBV29-1 to TRBJ2-7, with D tentatively TRBD1 (5 bases). V lost 5 bases, J lost 6 bases, and 14 bases lay in between. The CDR3 is 12 residues long. Germline V gene sequence: CDR1 SQVTM, CDR2 ANQGSEA. As DNA, the CDR3 is TGCAGCGTTTCAACAGGCAGCCTCGAGCAGTACTTC. Its translation: CSVSTGSLEQYF.

This clone turned up a few times. The sample has other DNA sequences that encode this CDR3 too. This chain uses TRBV18 with TRBJ2-3, with D possibly being TRBD2 (6 bases). The V gene lost 0 bases and the J gene lost 6 bases, with 7 bases spanning the gap. This CDR3 has 13 amino acids. Germline CDR1 KGHSH, CDR2 LQKENI. CDR3 in amino acids: CASSPPGRDTQYF. In nucleotides, the CDR3 is TGTGCCAGCTCACCACCGGGGAGGGATACGCAGTATTTT.

This clone was counted a few times. This chain uses TRBV5-1 with TRBJ2-5, with 7 positions matching TRBD1. CDR1 is SGHRS, CDR2 YFSETQ, per germline. The CDR3 loop spans 14 amino acids. Trimming cost V 0 bases and J 2 bases; bases outside gene matches: 1. CDR3: CASSLAGQQETQYF. CDR3 nucleotides: TGCGCCAGCAGCTTGGCGGGACAGCAAGAGACCCAGTACTTC.

The chain recombines TRBV28 with TRBJ2-2; 12 nucleotides match TRBD1. The CDR3 contains 15 residues. Germline-derived CDR1 and CDR2 are MDHEN and SYDVKM. Trimming took 7 bases from V and 7 from J; bases not matched to a gene: 7. The CDR3 region is CASTWDRGPYGELFF. The CDR3 DNA reads TGTGCCAGCACCTGGGACAGGGGGCCTTACGGGGAGCTGTTTTTT.